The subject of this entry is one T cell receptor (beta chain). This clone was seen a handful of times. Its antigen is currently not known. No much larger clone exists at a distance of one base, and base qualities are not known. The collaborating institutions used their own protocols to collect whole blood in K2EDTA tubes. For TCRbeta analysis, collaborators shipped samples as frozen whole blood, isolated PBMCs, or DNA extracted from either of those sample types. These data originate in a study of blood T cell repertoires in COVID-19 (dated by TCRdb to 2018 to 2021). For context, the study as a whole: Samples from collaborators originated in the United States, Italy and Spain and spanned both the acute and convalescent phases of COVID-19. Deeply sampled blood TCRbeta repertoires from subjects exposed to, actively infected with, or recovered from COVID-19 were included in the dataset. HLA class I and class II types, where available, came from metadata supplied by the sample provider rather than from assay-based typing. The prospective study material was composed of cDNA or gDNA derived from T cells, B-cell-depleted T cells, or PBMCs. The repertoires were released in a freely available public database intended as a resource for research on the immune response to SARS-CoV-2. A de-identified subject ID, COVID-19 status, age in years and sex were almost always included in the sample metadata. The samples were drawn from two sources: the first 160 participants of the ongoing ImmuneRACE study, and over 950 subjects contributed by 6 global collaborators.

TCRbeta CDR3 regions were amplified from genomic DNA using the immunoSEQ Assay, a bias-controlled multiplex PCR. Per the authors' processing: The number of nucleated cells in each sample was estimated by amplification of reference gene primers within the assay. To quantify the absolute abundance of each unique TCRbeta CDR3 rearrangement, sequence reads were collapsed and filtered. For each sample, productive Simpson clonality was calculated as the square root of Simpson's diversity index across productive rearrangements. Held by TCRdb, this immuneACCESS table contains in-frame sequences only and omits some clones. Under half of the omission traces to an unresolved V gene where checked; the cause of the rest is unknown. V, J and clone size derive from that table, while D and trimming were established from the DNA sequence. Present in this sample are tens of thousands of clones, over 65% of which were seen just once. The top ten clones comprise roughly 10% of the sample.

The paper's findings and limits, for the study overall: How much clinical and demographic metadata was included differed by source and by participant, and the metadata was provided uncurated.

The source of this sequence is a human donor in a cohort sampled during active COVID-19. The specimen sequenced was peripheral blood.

The CDR3 is CASSSYTDTQYF. At the DNA level, the sequence is TGTGCCAGCAGCTCTTACACAGATACGCAGTATTTT. Recombination linked TRBV11-2 to TRBJ2-3, with no D gene named confidently. Looking up the germline V gene yields CDR1 SGHAT and CDR2 FQNNGV. The CDR3 goes from the cysteine to the phenylalanine over 12 residues. Only CDR3 DNA remains: 36 bases, in frame from the first base. The trim is 4 bases for V and 2 bases for J, with a gap of 4 bases between the germline ends.